This paragraph covers one TCR beta chain sequence. Its antigen is still unknown. The sample originates from a study of shared clonotypes between healthy human individuals. Looking at the study overall: Every donor yielded three CD4 naive, three CD4 memory, two CD8 naive and one CD8 memory plate.

Naive CD8 cells lacked CD45RO, underwent positive selection for CCR7 and left out terminally differentiated effector memory CD45RA+ cells. Those who donated, Caucasian adults without exception, all lived in Nashville, Tennessee. Germline CDR1 and CDR2: GTSNPN and SVGIG (reference sequence). This CDR3 contains 15 residues. Between the trimmed V and J ends, which lost 0 bases and 7 bases, there was a span of 18 bases. The study, taken as a whole, reports: In this cohort, only blood was sampled, and tissue repertoires likely differ.

Produced via immunoSEQ multiplex PCR; TCRdb's table is partial and in-frame only. The data show 2 million or so clones, 85% to 95% seen once. The gene calls are TRBV30 and TRBJ1-1, with D possibly matching TRBD1 (5 bases). This sequence originates from a man aged 18 to 29 in good health. The material sequenced was naive CD8+ T cells sorted from blood. The CDR3 sequence: CAWSVLAGLGDEAFF. The CDR3 DNA follows: TGTGCCTGGAGTGTACTGGCAGGCCTGGGGGATGAAGCTTTCTTT.